A selection of T cell receptor beta chains follows, all from one sample in a study of blood T cell repertoires in COVID-19. TCRdb's copy holds only in-frame clones and misses some; the assay was immunoSEQ multiplex PCR. Of 95,000 to 110,000 clones listed, about three quarters were seen once; the top ten hold over 4%. Sequencing was done on a sample of peripheral blood. These TCRs come from a man in his sixties or seventies with acute or convalescent COVID-19. The CDR3 runs from the conserved cysteine through the conserved F or W. A D gene is named only where the DNA matches it firmly. Size is omitted from some rows. Given values are once, few, many or a class for expanded clones.

NA,NA,TRBV19,TRBJ2-5,16,TGTGCCAGTAGCGGAACTGCAGGGCCCGTGGGGGAGACCCAGTACTTC,CASSGTAGPVGETQYF
TRBD2,NA,TRBV11-1,TRBJ2-1,16,TGTGCCAGCAGCTTTTCTCTAGCGGGGGGGTACAATGAGCAGTTCTTC,CASSFSLAGGYNEQFF
TRBD2,once,TRBV2,TRBJ2-7,16,TGTGCCAGCAGTGAAGGGCTAGCGGGGGGTTACTACGAGCAGTACTTC,CASSEGLAGGYYEQYF
NA,NA,TRBV2,TRBJ2-5,13,TGTGCCAGCAGTGTGGCAATGCGGGAGACCCAGTACTTC,CASSVAMRETQYF
TRBD1,NA,TRBV19,TRBJ2-5,14,TGTGCCAGTAGTCTGGACAGGGGCAAGGAGACCCAGTACTTC,CASSLDRGKETQYF
TRBD1,NA,TRBV5-4,TRBJ2-1,13,TGTGCCAGCCAAGGACAGGTGGGCAATGAGCAGTTCTTC,CASQGQVGNEQFF
TRBD1,NA,TRBV5-8,TRBJ2-2,16,TGTGCCAGCAGCCCCGGGGACAGCCCGAACACCGGGGAGCTGTTTTTT,CASSPGDSPNTGELFF
NA,NA,TRBV3-1/TRBV3-2,TRBJ1-1,16,TGTGCCAGCAGCCAAGGGGACGGGGGAGGTAGCACTGAAGCTTTCTTT,CASSQGDGGGSTEAFF
NA,NA,TRBV6-4,TRBJ1-5,14,TGTGCCAGCAGCCCCACAGGGTTAGATCAGCCCCAGCATTTT,CASSPTGLDQPQHF
NA,NA,TRBV7-9,TRBJ2-1,15,TGTGCCAGCAGCTCGTCCCAGGGGCTCTACAATGAGCAGTTCTTC,CASSSSQGLYNEQFF
TRBD2,NA,TRBV2,TRBJ2-7,12,TGTGCCAGCAGCGGACTAGCGAGCGAGCAGTACTTC,CASSGLASEQYF
NA,few,TRBV6-5,TRBJ1-4,15,TGTGCCAGCAGCCGGCTGGGAGTCCTTAGTGAAAAACTGTTTTTT,CASSRLGVLSEKLFF
TRBD2,NA,TRBV7-3,TRBJ2-1,16,TGTGCCAGCAGCTTAACGGGACTAGCGGGGTCTAATGAGCAGTTCTTC,CASSLTGLAGSNEQFF
TRBD1,NA,TRBV7-8,TRBJ1-2,15,TGTGCCAGCAGCTTAGACAGGGGTGGAGCAGGAGGCTACACCTTC,CASSLDRGGAGGYTF
NA,NA,TRBV5-1,TRBJ1-1,13,TGCGCCAGCAGCCTAACAGGTTTAGCTGAAGCTTTCTTT,CASSLTGLAEAFF
NA,NA,TRBV3-1/TRBV3-2,TRBJ2-5,17,TGTGCCAGCAGCCAAGTTTCCCTAGCACCCCTCCAAGAGACCCAGTACTTC,CASSQVSLAPLQETQYF
NA,NA,TRBV27,TRBJ2-2,19,TGTGCCAGCAGACACACCAGTATCCCGACCGGGACGAACACCGGGGAGCTGTTTTTT,CASRHTSIPTGTNTGELFF
NA,NA,TRBV6-1,TRBJ1-1,15,TGTGCCAGCAATCCGCTTGGGCGAACGAACACTGAAGCTTTCTTT,CASNPLGRTNTEAFF
NA,NA,TRBV18,TRBJ1-1,13,TGTGCCAGCTCAACGGACACCAACACTGAAGCTTTCTTT,CASSTDTNTEAFF
TRBD2,NA,TRBV6-4,TRBJ2-1,16,TGTGCCAGCAGTGACCGCGGGGGGGCCTCATACAATGAGCAGTTCTTC,CASSDRGGASYNEQFF
NA,few,TRBV18,TRBJ2-1,14,TGTGCCAGCTCACCAGACAGAAGCTACAATGAGCAGTTCTTC,CASSPDRSYNEQFF
NA,NA,TRBV5-8,TRBJ1-5,17,TGTGCCAGCAGCACTCTGACAGAATTTATTAGCAATCAGCCCCAGCATTTT,CASSTLTEFISNQPQHF
NA,NA,TRBV3-1/TRBV3-2,TRBJ1-1,12,TGTGCCAGCAGCCCCGCGGAGAAGGGGGCTTTCTTT,CASSPAEKGAFF
TRBD1,NA,TRBV30,TRBJ1-3,12,TGTGCCTGCCCGGGACAGGGTCACACCATATATTTT,CACPGQGHTIYF
NA,few,TRBV5-4,TRBJ1-4,13,TGTGCCAGCAGCAATAGAACTAATGAAAAACTGTTTTTT,CASSNRTNEKLFF
TRBD1,once,TRBV15,TRBJ1-5,19,TGTGCCACCAGCAGTCGCAGCTCCCGGGACAGGGGACTGTATCAGCCCCAGCATTTT,CATSSRSSRDRGLYQPQHF
NA,NA,TRBV6-1,TRBJ1-5,14,TGTGCCAGCAGTGATCCGGCAGGGCCTCAGCCCCAGCATTTT,CASSDPAGPQPQHF
TRBD2,NA,TRBV2,TRBJ2-7,13,TGTGCCAGCAACGGCGGGGGAGGCTACGAGCAGTACTTC,CASNGGGGYEQYF
NA,NA,TRBV27,TRBJ2-2,16,TGTGCCAGCAGTTTATCGTCCCCGGGGAACACCGGGGAGCTGTTTTTT,CASSLSSPGNTGELFF
NA,NA,TRBV2,TRBJ2-1,14,TGTGCCAGCACGACGAGTACAGCCTACAATGAGCAGTTCTTC,CASTTSTAYNEQFF
NA,NA,TRBV18,TRBJ2-2,13,TGTGCCAGCTCACCTCAGGGCACCGGGGAGCTGTTTTTT,CASSPQGTGELFF
NA,NA,TRBV7-3,TRBJ1-1,14,TGTGCCAGCAGCTTAACGGGACAGAACACTGAAGCTTTCTTT,CASSLTGQNTEAFF
NA,NA,TRBV19,TRBJ2-2,14,TGTGCCAGTAGTAGAGACACGAACACCGGGGAGCTGTTTTTT,CASSRDTNTGELFF
NA,NA,TRBV5-6,TRBJ1-1,14,TGTGCCAGCAGCTTACAGGGTCGGAGCACTGAAGCTTTCTTT,CASSLQGRSTEAFF
NA,NA,TRBV5-1,TRBJ1-6,19,TGCGCCAGCAGCTTGGCCGTTATGAGCAGGGGCTCCTATAATTCACCCCTCCACTTT,CASSLAVMSRGSYNSPLHF
NA,NA,TRBV12-5,TRBJ2-7,15,TGTGCTAGTGGTTTTAAGGGGCCCACCTCCTACGAGCAGTACTTC,CASGFKGPTSYEQYF
TRBD1,NA,TRBV3-1/TRBV3-2,TRBJ1-1,14,TGTGCCAGCAGCCAGACAGGGATGGGGACTGAAGCTTTCTTT,CASSQTGMGTEAFF
NA,NA,TRBV6-5,TRBJ2-7,13,TGTGCCAGCAGTTACCCCAGGGTAGACGAGCAGTACTTC,CASSYPRVDEQYF
NA,once,TRBV3-1/TRBV3-2,TRBJ2-7,14,TGTGCCAGCAGCCACGGGGACACCCCCTACGAGCAGTACTTC,CASSHGDTPYEQYF
TRBD1,NA,TRBV19,TRBJ1-2,13,TGTGCCAGTAGCGTACAGGGGACCTATGGCTACACCTTC,CASSVQGTYGYTF
NA,few,TRBV2,TRBJ1-2,14,TGTGCCAGCAGTGGACAGTCGACGGGCTATGGCTACACCTTC,CASSGQSTGYGYTF
TRBD1,once,TRBV9,TRBJ2-2,16,TGTGCCGTCGGACAGGGGGAGACCGCGAACACCGGGGAGCTGTTTTTT,CAVGQGETANTGELFF
TRBD1,NA,TRBV25-1,TRBJ2-2,17,TGTGCCAGCAGTGAATCGGGGAGACAGGGGATAGCCGGGGAGCTGTTTTTT,CASSESGRQGIAGELFF
TRBD1,NA,TRBV19,TRBJ1-5,17,TGTGCCAGTAGTTCCGGACAGGGGTTTTTAGTAGGTCAGCCCCAGCATTTT,CASSSGQGFLVGQPQHF
TRBD1,NA,TRBV2,TRBJ1-4,13,TGTGCCAGCAGCCAGGGGGCTAAAGAAAAACTGTTTTTT,CASSQGAKEKLFF
NA,NA,TRBV6-1,TRBJ2-2,14,TGTGCCAGCAGTGAAGCTCAGAACACCGGGGAGCTGTTTTTT,CASSEAQNTGELFF
TRBD1,NA,TRBV5-1,TRBJ1-1,17,TGCGCCAGCAGCGCGGGGACAGGGGGTGTAGTGATGACTGAAGCTTTCTTT,CASSAGTGGVVMTEAFF
NA,NA,TRBV2,TRBJ2-2,16,TGTGCCAGCTCCGACACCCTCCCCAGGAACACCGGGGAGCTGTTTTTT,CASSDTLPRNTGELFF
TRBD1,NA,TRBV6-5,TRBJ1-2,15,TGTGCCAGCAGCCTCGGACAGGGAGACCTTTTTGGCTACACCTTC,CASSLGQGDLFGYTF
NA,NA,TRBV6-2/TRBV6-3,TRBJ2-3,15,TGTGCCAGCAGCCCAGGACATCGTTTCACAGATACGCAGTATTTT,CASSPGHRFTDTQYF
TRBD1,NA,TRBV5-1,TRBJ1-3,16,TGCGCCAGCAGCAGCTCGGGACAGAGCTCTGGAAACACCATATATTTT,CASSSSGQSSGNTIYF